This T cell receptor (beta chain) originates from a study of blood T cell repertoires in COVID-19. Study context: Both acute and convalescent COVID-19 samples were obtained from the United States, Italy and Spain. From T cells, B-cell-depleted T cells, or PBMCs came the material, which was cDNA or gDNA.

In the original workflow: Cell counts per sample came from amplifying reference gene primers. The data were produced by immunoSEQ multiplex PCR, yet TCRdb's version contains in-frame clones alone and is incomplete. V and J calls plus clone size are reproduced from that table; the DNA served to infer D and trimming. The table has roughly 140,000 clones, 84% seen once. The CDR3 is 14 amino acids. Per germline, CDR1 SGHTA and CDR2 FQGNSA. Trimming at V came to 4 bases and at J to 4 bases, leaving 6 bases not matched to a gene. This TCR was sampled from a woman aged 80 or over in a cohort sampled during active or convalescent COVID-19. The sample consisted of peripheral blood. The genes are TRBV7-2 and TRBJ2-5; TRBD2 agrees at 7 bases. CDR3 DNA sequence: TGTGCCAGCAGCTCGTCTAGCGGAGGAGAGACCCAGTACTTC. Translation gives CASSSSSGGETQYF.